The sequence of this TCR beta chain was determined in a study of control samples from healthy donors and cancer patients. The CDR3 has 14 residues. Germline lookup yields CDR1 SGHDT and CDR2 YYEEEE. Trimming pared 2 bases from V and 3 bases from J, leaving 11 bases between. TCRdb's copy holds only in-frame clones and misses some; the assay was immunoSEQ multiplex PCR. Here the sample spans 100,000 to 150,000 clones, about nine tenths being singletons. Sequenced sample: blood. The source is a middle-aged man in good health. This rearrangement joins TRBV5-6 to TRBJ1-1, with no clear D. The CDR3 here is CASSLAGSYTEAFF. Written as DNA, the CDR3 is TGTGCCAGCAGCTTAGCGGGTAGCTACACTGAAGCTTTCTTT.